These 23 T cell receptor beta chains originate from one sample sequenced in a study of T cell responses to AZD1222 COVID-19 vaccine. Produced via immunoSEQ multiplex PCR; TCRdb's table is partial and in-frame only. The top ten clones hold around 5% of a sample with tens of thousands of clones, about 87% of them seen once. Here the sequenced sample was peripheral blood, taken on day 0 of AZD1222 vaccination. These receptor sequences come from an adult in good health.

This clone has only a few counts. The chain has TRBV27 and TRBJ1-1, with a weak D call TRBD1 (6 bases). Deletions cut 3 bases from V and 7 bases from J, with 9 bases between. This CDR3 has 12 residues. Germline V gene lookup returns CDR1 MNHEY and CDR2 SMNVEV (reference sequence). Written as DNA, the CDR3 is TGTGCCAGCAGTTTCCAGACAGGTGAAGCTTTCTTT. This translates into CASSFQTGEAFF.

The chain combines TRBV30 with TRBJ2-1; maybe TRBD2 (6 bases). In germline, CDR1 is GTSNPN, CDR2 SVGIG (reference sequence). Trimming removed 0 bases at V and 9 bases at J, with 12 bases between. This CDR3 is 13 amino acids long. The CDR3 DNA follows: TGTGCCTGGAGTGTAGTACGGGGGTTTGAGCAGTTCTTC. As protein: CAWSVVRGFEQFF.

The rearrangement links TRBV15 to TRBJ1-1, with no clear D. Germline values: CDR1 LNHNV, CDR2 YYDKDF (reference sequence). CDR3 length: 15 residues. V was pared by 0 bases and J by 2 bases, with 10 bases between. Here the CDR3 reads CATSRDLGLNTEAFF. CDR3 DNA sequence: TGTGCCACCAGCAGAGATCTTGGGCTAAACACTGAAGCTTTCTTT.

This clone was recorded a few times. The chain is built from TRBV11-2 and TRBJ1-2; no firm D call. V dropped 5 bases and J dropped 4 bases, with 11 bases sitting between them. From germline, CDR1 is SGHAT and CDR2 FQNNGV. The CDR3 covers 13 residues. Here the CDR3 DNA reads TGTGCCAGCAGCCCCGGAAGGGTCTATGGCTACACCTTC. As protein: CASSPGRVYGYTF.

The J gene is TRBJ2-7, the V gene TRBV27; perhaps TRBD2 as D (6 bases). The V gene lost 8 bases and the J gene lost 3 bases, with 14 bases spanning the gap. The CDR3 has 13 amino acids. Per germline, CDR1 MNHEY and CDR2 SMNVEV (reference sequence). CDR3 in amino acids: CASAPGAGYEQYF. CDR3 DNA: TGTGCCAGCGCCCCGGGAGCGGGCTACGAGCAGTACTTC.

This clone was counted a single time. This rearrangement joins TRBV18 to TRBJ1-1; D is unresolved. V shed 2 bases and J shed 4 bases, with 14 bases lying between them. Germline V gene sequence: CDR1 KGHSH, CDR2 LQKENI. The CDR3 totals 15 residues. The CDR3 DNA is TGTGCCAGCTCACCAGGCACGAGGGCATCCACTGAAGCTTTCTTT. Translating it yields CASSPGTRASTEAFF.

V gene TRBV7-9 combines with J gene TRBJ1-5; a weak D match, TRBD1 (5 bases). The length of the CDR3 is 15 residues. Looked up from germline, CDR1 is SEHNR and CDR2 is FQNEAQ (reference sequence). V was pared by 1 base and J by 3 bases, with 10 bases between. The CDR3, as DNA: TGTGCCAGCAGCTTAGAGGCCAGGGACAATCAGCCCCAGCATTTT. Protein: CASSLEARDNQPQHF.

V usage is TRBV20-1 and J usage is TRBJ2-2; D not certain. Germline V lookup: CDR1 DFQATT, CDR2 SNEGSKA (reference sequence). The CDR3 runs to 12 residues. The V and J ends lost 3 bases and 5 bases respectively, with 7 bases between them. The CDR3 bases are TGCAGTGCTAGTCCCGTGACCGGGGAGCTGTTTTTT. Encoded protein: CSASPVTGELFF.

The rearrangement uses TRBV28 and TRBJ2-1, with a weak D call TRBD1 (5 bases). Trimming left V 7 bases short and J 2 bases short, with 15 bases between. The CDR3 is made up of 15 amino acids. Germline V gene sequence: CDR1 MDHEN, CDR2 SYDVKM. CDR3 sequence: CASTRAGMAYNEQFF. DNA of the CDR3: TGTGCCAGCACACGCGCAGGGATGGCCTACAATGAGCAGTTCTTC.

The chain carries TRBV3-1 (or the pseudogene TRBV3-2) and TRBJ2-1; 12 bases are shared with TRBD2. Germline V gene lookup returns CDR1 LGHDT and CDR2 YNNKEL (reference sequence). V was clipped by 4 bases and J by 4 bases; unmatched bases: 14. This CDR3 has 19 amino acids. The DNA of the CDR3 is TGTGCCAGCAGCCCACAATCCCGGACTAGCGGGGAGTGGTACAATGAGCAGTTCTTC. Protein: CASSPQSRTSGEWYNEQFF.

The chain is built from TRBV11-1 and TRBJ2-7, with D uncertain. CDR1 is SGHAT, CDR2 FQDESV, per germline (reference sequence). Trimming pared 2 bases from V and 1 base from J, leaving 6 bases between. CDR3 length equals 13 residues. Here the CDR3 DNA reads TGTGCCAGCAGCTTATGGGGATCCTACGAGCAGTACTTC. This encodes CASSLWGSYEQYF.

The sample holds one count of this clone. CDR3 in DNA: TGTGCCAGCAGTTTAAGCGGATCTGGAAACACCATATATTTT. Translation: CASSLSGSGNTIYF. V and J are TRBV27 and TRBJ1-3; D not resolved. Trimming took off 2 bases at V and 1 base at J, with 6 bases between the two ends. CDR1 and CDR2 (germline): MNHEY, SMNVEV (reference sequence). This CDR3 comprises 14 residues.

Within the sample, this clone is medium-sized. The gene calls are TRBV27 and TRBJ1-1; weak D call: TRBD1 (5 bases). V gave up 4 bases and J gave up 1 base, with 10 bases separating them. CDR1 and CDR2 (germline): MNHEY, SMNVEV (reference sequence). This CDR3 is 14 amino acids long. CDR3 residues: CASSSYRTNTEAFF. CDR3 nucleotide sequence: TGTGCCAGCAGTTCATACAGGACGAACACTGAAGCTTTCTTT.

The chain recombines TRBV19 with TRBJ1-1; D unclear. Germline CDR1 is LNHDA and CDR2 is SQIVND (reference sequence). V was shortened by 3 bases and J by 0 bases, with 14 bases between the two germline ends. The CDR3 runs to 16 residues. The CDR3 DNA reads TGTGCCAGTAGTATTCCCTCGGGAAGGATGAACACTGAAGCTTTCTTT. Residues: CASSIPSGRMNTEAFF. Based on the CDR3 plus reference TRBV19 and TRBJ1-1, the full variable domain is DGGITQSPKYLFRKEGQNVTLSCEQNLNHDAMYWYRQDPGQGLRLIYYSQIVNDFQKGDIAEGYSVSREKKESFPLTVTSAQKNPTAFYLCASSIPSGRMNTEAFFGQGTRLTVV.

The chain carries TRBV18 and TRBJ1-4, with a possible D match to TRBD1 (6 bases). This CDR3 has 15 amino acids. The V gene's germline CDR1 is KGHSH and CDR2 LQKENI. Trimming left V 3 bases short and J 8 bases short, with 16 bases between. CDR3 sequence (DNA): TGTGCCAGCTCACCCCGGACAGCTAGAAGGGAAAAACTGTTTTTT. Amino acid sequence: CASSPRTARREKLFF.

The rearrangement links TRBV4-2 to TRBJ2-5; D gene unclear. V was pared by 2 bases and J by 5 bases, with 9 bases between. The germline CDR1 and CDR2 sequences are LGHNA and YNFKEQ. The CDR3 covers 13 residues. The CDR3 here is CASSQTRAETQYF. The CDR3 DNA reads TGTGCCAGCAGCCAAACGCGAGCTGAGACCCAGTACTTC.

This rearrangement joins TRBV7-9 to TRBJ1-4; D remains ambiguous. V shed 1 base and J shed 0 bases, with 9 bases lying between them. CDR1 and CDR2 from the germline V gene are SEHNR and FQNEAQ (reference sequence). There are 16 residues in the CDR3. This CDR3 is CASSLVGFATNEKLFF. CDR3 DNA: TGTGCCAGCAGCTTAGTAGGTTTCGCAACTAATGAAAAACTGTTTTTT.

J is TRBJ1-5 and V is TRBV19; a possible D gene is TRBD1 (5 bases). V was clipped by 3 bases and J by 4 bases, with 10 bases between them. The CDR3 is made up of 14 amino acids. The germline V gene encodes CDR1 LNHDA and CDR2 SQIVND (reference sequence). CDR3 amino acids: CASSMLGENQPQHF. The CDR3 coding sequence is TGTGCCAGTAGTATGCTGGGGGAAAATCAGCCCCAGCATTTT. The full variable domain, in which reference TRBV19 and TRBJ1-5 provide the parts outside the CDR3, is DGGITQSPKYLFRKEGQNVTLSCEQNLNHDAMYWYRQDPGQGLRLIYYSQIVNDFQKGDIAEGYSVSREKKESFPLTVTSAQKNPTAFYLCASSMLGENQPQHFGDGTRLSIL.

The rearrangement uses TRBV30 and TRBJ1-1, with D unclear. This CDR3 contains 11 residues. Germline assignment: CDR1 GTSNPN and CDR2 SVGIG (reference sequence). The germline V and J ends were trimmed by 2 bases and 7 bases, with 8 bases remaining between them. CDR3 bases: TGTGCCTGGAGTACAGTCGGTGAAGCTTTCTTT. Encoded protein: CAWSTVGEAFF.

The V and J genes are TRBV11-1 and TRBJ2-7, with D possibly being TRBD1 or TRBD2 (5 bases each). Trimming left V 5 bases short and J 0 bases short, with 8 bases between. This CDR3 is 13 amino acids long. Germline V lookup: CDR1 SGHAT, CDR2 FQDESV (reference sequence). The CDR3 here is CASSPGRSYEQYF. In nucleotides, the CDR3 is TGTGCCAGCAGCCCGGGACGCTCCTACGAGCAGTACTTC.

The chain combines TRBV28 with TRBJ2-3, with D hard to call. V lost 6 bases, J lost 2 bases, and 3 bases lay in between. The CDR3 spans 11 residues. CDR1 is MDHEN and CDR2 is SYDVKM in the germline V gene. The CDR3 DNA follows: TGTGCCAGCAGGATCACAGATACGCAGTATTTT. Its protein is CASRITDTQYF. Drawing the rest from reference TRBV28 and TRBJ2-3, the complete variable domain is DVKVTQSSRYLVKRTGEKVFLECVQDMDHENMFWYRQDPGLGLRLIYFSYDVKMKEKGDIPEGYSVSREKKERFSLILESASTNQTSMYLCASRITDTQYFGPGTRLTVL.

The chain uses TRBV20-1 and TRBJ2-3; possibly TRBD2 for D (7 bases). Germline CDR1 DFQATT, CDR2 SNEGSKA (reference sequence). This CDR3 is built from 15 residues. With 3 bases removed from V and 0 bases from J, the gap between germline ends came to 13 bases. The CDR3 reads CSASGGGASTDTQYF. The CDR3 DNA follows: TGCAGTGCTAGTGGCGGGGGCGCTAGCACAGATACGCAGTATTTT.

This clone has a single count. The chain carries TRBV9 and TRBJ2-5, with D perhaps given as TRBD1 or TRBD2 (5 bases each). The V end lost 0 bases, the J end lost 5 bases, and 14 bases lay between the germline ends. This CDR3 has 15 amino acids. CDR1 is SGDLS, CDR2 YYNGEE, per germline. The CDR3 loop is CASSVGRGELETQYF. In nucleotides, the CDR3 is TGTGCCAGCAGCGTAGGCCGAGGGGAGCTGGAGACCCAGTACTTC.